One sample yielded the 17 T cell receptor beta chains listed below, sequenced in a study of sequential checkpoint blockade in melanoma. The data were produced by immunoSEQ multiplex PCR, yet TCRdb's version contains in-frame clones alone and is incomplete. In the table there are some 30,000 clones, 86% of which are singletons. The treatment here: randomized to nivolumab then ipilimumab (arm A) or the reverse (arm B). The sample here was CD8+ T cells sorted from blood (inferred from file names), taken from a patient given nivolumab and ipilimumab in sequence. The receptors here all came from a human donor with melanoma.

The genes are TRBV19 and TRBJ2-2; possible D gene TRBD2, 6 bases. There are 17 residues in the CDR3. V dropped 1 base and J dropped 5 bases, with 17 bases sitting between them. Germline-derived CDR1 and CDR2 are LNHDA and SQIVND (reference sequence). The CDR3 reads CASSIVWSEAGTGELFF. The DNA for the CDR3 is TGTGCCAGTAGTATAGTTTGGAGCGAGGCGGGAACCGGGGAGCTGTTTTTT.

The rearrangement uses TRBV10-1 and TRBJ2-1, with TRBD2 matching 9 bases. The ends lost 5 bases at V and 4 bases at J; junction bases unmatched: 6. The CDR3 loop spans 15 amino acids. Germline CDR1 reads WNHNN; CDR2 reads SYGVQD (reference sequence). CDR3 protein: CASSNSGSGYNEQFF. Here the CDR3 DNA reads TGCGCCAGCAGTAATAGCGGGAGTGGGTACAATGAGCAGTTCTTC.

The chain links TRBV4-1 to TRBJ2-2; TRBD2 matches 12 bases. The CDR3 runs 17 residues. Germline-derived CDR1 and CDR2 are MGHRA and YSYEKL. V dropped 2 bases and J dropped 4; count of bases not matched to a gene: 5. The CDR3 loop is CASSQLAGGPITGELFF. The CDR3 DNA sequence: TGCGCCAGCAGCCAACTAGCGGGAGGGCCTATCACCGGGGAGCTGTTTTTT.

This sequence joins TRBV5-4 and TRBJ1-1; the D gene is possibly TRBD1 (5 bases). Germline V gene sequence: CDR1 SGHNT, CDR2 YYREEE (reference sequence). The CDR3 totals 13 residues. Between the trimmed V and J ends, which lost 0 bases and 4 bases, there was a span of 7 bases. CDR3 region: CASSLGGGTEAFF. DNA for the CDR3: TGTGCCAGCAGCTTGGGGGGCGGCACTGAAGCTTTCTTT.

This rearrangement joins TRBV7-9 to TRBJ2-2; no clear D. There are 14 residues in the CDR3. CDR1 is SEHNR, CDR2 FQNEAQ, per germline (reference sequence). The V end was cut by 5 bases, the J end by 8 bases, with 15 bases between. CDR3 nucleotides: TGTGCCAGCAGCCCCAGTGAAGTACCAGGGGAGCTGTTTTTT. This sequence encodes CASSPSEVPGELFF.

The rearrangement joins TRBV4-2 to TRBJ1-6, with D unresolved. The germline CDR1 and CDR2 sequences are LGHNA and YNFKEQ. V lost 2 bases and J lost 0, with 11 bases in between. The CDR3 sequence is 17 residues long. The CDR3 spells CASSQIPRPSYNSPLHF. The CDR3 DNA reads TGTGCCAGCAGCCAAATCCCCCGTCCCTCCTATAATTCACCCCTCCACTTT.

The chain couples TRBV5-1 to TRBJ1-5; 7 bases match TRBD1. CDR3 length: 14 amino acids. Germline CDR1 and CDR2: SGHRS and YFSETQ. V gave up 4 bases and J gave up 4 bases; unmatched junction bases: 5. The CDR3 reads CASSLRDRNQPQHF. The CDR3, as DNA: TGCGCCAGCAGCCTCCGGGACAGAAATCAGCCCCAGCATTTT.

V gene TRBV30 combines with J gene TRBJ2-7; possibly TRBD2 for D (6 bases). The V end was cut by 4 bases, the J end by 2 bases, with 12 bases between. There are 13 residues in the CDR3. The germline CDR1 and CDR2 sequences are GTSNPN and SVGIG (reference sequence). In DNA, the CDR3 is TGTGCCTGGACCGCGGGGTTCGCCTACGAGCAGTACTTC. The encoded protein is CAWTAGFAYEQYF.

V gene TRBV6-5 combines with J gene TRBJ1-2; possible D gene TRBD1, 6 bases. CDR1 MNHEY and CDR2 SVGAGI come from the germline V gene. CDR3 size: 14 residues. Deletions cut 1 base from V and 7 bases from J, with 13 bases between. The CDR3 DNA follows: TGTGCCAGCAGTTACTGGACAGAGGGCGGTGGCTACACCTTC. Amino acids: CASSYWTEGGGYTF.

The V gene is TRBV28, the J gene TRBJ2-3; 11 bases line up with TRBD2. The CDR3 is made up of 18 amino acids. The germline gives CDR1 MDHEN, CDR2 SYDVKM. V dropped 5 bases and J dropped 2; count of bases not matched to a gene: 12. This chain's CDR3 is CASSTLAGGISPTDTQYF. CDR3 nucleotides: TGTGCCAGCAGTACCCTAGCGGGGGGTATATCACCCACAGATACGCAGTATTTT.

The chain links TRBV7-2 to TRBJ2-7, with 10 nucleotides matching TRBD2. The trim removed 4 bases at V and 6 bases at J, leaving 6 bases unmatched. Germline values: CDR1 SGHTA, CDR2 FQGNSA. This CDR3 contains 14 residues. CDR3 DNA: TGTGCCAGCAGCTCCCCGGGACTAGCGCGCGAGCAGTACTTC. This codes for CASSSPGLAREQYF.

The chain links TRBV5-6 to TRBJ2-7, with TRBD1 matching over 11 bases. V lost 3 bases and J lost 7; bases outside the gene matches: 12. This CDR3 comprises 16 residues. Germline V lookup: CDR1 SGHDT, CDR2 YYEEEE. CDR3 nucleotides: TGTGCCAGCAGCTGCAGGGGGGACAGGGGGGTTAGGGAGCAGTACTTC. It encodes CASSCRGDRGVREQYF.

This chain links TRBV9 with TRBJ1-6; unclear D gene. V lost 0 bases to trimming and J lost 7 bases, with 11 bases between them. The CDR3 loop spans 15 amino acids. CDR1 and CDR2 (germline): SGDLS, YYNGEE. The CDR3 DNA reads as TGTGCCAGCAGCGTAGGATTTGCGGGGAATTCACCCCTCCACTTT. Its translation: CASSVGFAGNSPLHF.

The chain employs TRBV5-6 and TRBJ2-5, with 9 bases that match TRBD1. Germline assignment: CDR1 SGHDT and CDR2 YYEEEE. The V and J ends lost 0 bases and 4 bases, in that order; junction bases with no gene match: 7. The CDR3 is 16 amino acids. As DNA, the CDR3 is TGTGCCAGCAGCTTGGACAGGGACAGGGTTTCAGAGACCCAGTACTTC. This gives the protein CASSLDRDRVSETQYF. Using reference TRBV5-6 and TRBJ2-5 for the parts outside the CDR3, the full variable domain is DAGVTQSPTHLIKTRGQQVTLRCSPKSGHDTVSWYQQALGQGPQFIFQYYEEEERQRGNFPDRFSGHQFPNYSSELNVNALLLGDSALYLCASSLDRDRVSETQYFGPGTRLLVL.

Written as DNA, the CDR3 is TGTGCCAGCGCTCGGCCTAGATCCACCGGGGAGCTGTTTTTT. Amino acids: CASARPRSTGELFF. The chain is built from TRBV28 and TRBJ2-2; D not certain. This CDR3 is built from 14 residues. Between the trimmed V and J ends, which lost 8 bases and 4 bases, there was a span of 14 bases. The V gene's germline CDR1 is MDHEN and CDR2 SYDVKM.

This chain links TRBV5-1 with TRBJ2-2, with 12 bases lining up with TRBD2. The germline V gene encodes CDR1 SGHRS and CDR2 YFSETQ. The CDR3 sequence is 16 residues long. Losses at the gene ends were 4 bases for V and 4 bases for J; bases not matched to a gene: 5. In nucleotides, the CDR3 is TGCGCCAGCAGCCCTGGACTAGCGGGATTCACCGGGGAGCTGTTTTTT. The encoded protein is CASSPGLAGFTGELFF.

V usage is TRBV4-1 and J usage is TRBJ1-3; TRBD1 might be the D (5 bases). V was pared by 6 bases and J by 2 bases, with 23 bases between. CDR1 and CDR2 (germline): MGHRA, YSYEKL. The CDR3 contains 18 residues. The CDR3 loop reads CASSRIYLNTGAGNTIYF. The CDR3 DNA sequence: TGCGCCAGCAGTCGGATCTATCTTAATACGGGGGCTGGAAACACCATATATTTT.